Shown below are 32 T cell receptor beta chains from a single sample sequenced in a study of CD8+CD57+ T cells in acquired aplastic anemia. The template for TCR beta VDJ and CDR3 sequence profiling was genomic DNA. TCRdb ran MiXCR on the reads and lists one entry per CDR3 protein. The profile covers about 190,000 distinct CDR3 sequences, with 50% to 55% appearing a single time and more than 15% taken by the ten largest. The sequenced sample consisted of sorted CD4+, CD8+, or CD8+CD57+ T cells (not recorded which) from PBMCs. The receptors here all came from a human donor in good health, serving as a control.

In its sample, this clonotype was seen once. This CDR3 reads CASSFEGLAGIAGELFF. The CDR3 region has the DNA TGTGCCAGCAGCTTCGAGGGACTAGCGGGTATTGCCGGGGAGCTGTTTTTT. This chain connects TRBV7-8 to TRBJ2-2; 12 bases are a match to TRBD2. Germline CDR1 and CDR2: SGHVS and FQNEAQ. The V gene end was trimmed by 3 bases and the J gene end by 6 bases; junction bases not matched to a gene: 8. The CDR3 covers 17 residues. The variable domain in full, completed from reference TRBV7-8 and TRBJ2-2, reads GAGVSQSPRYKVAKRGQDVALRCDPISGHVSLFWYQQALGQGPEFLTYFQNEAQLDKSGLPSDRFFAERPEGSVSTLKIQRTQQEDSAVYLCASSFEGLAGIAGELFFGEGSRLTVL.

To note about this clonotype: A read error may account for a junction end that differs from germline. The V and J genes are TRBV29-1 and TRBJ2-6; possibly TRBD1 for D (5 bases). The length of the CDR3 is 16 residues. Germline V lookup: CDR1 SQVTM, CDR2 ANQGSEA. The CDR3 DNA reads as TGCAGCGTTGACCCCCAGACGAACTCTGGGGCCAACGTCCTGACCTTC. Its translation is CSVDPQTNSGANVLTF.

This clonotype occurred many times. V and J are TRBV7-8 and TRBJ2-1; the D gene is possibly TRBD2 (5 bases). There are 19 residues in the CDR3. Trimming removed 1 base from V and 0 bases from J, with 19 bases in between. Germline CDR1 is SGHVS and CDR2 is FQNEAQ. The CDR3 spells CASSLDFGLAWSSYNEQFF. CDR3 coding DNA: TGTGCCAGCAGCTTAGACTTTGGGCTAGCTTGGAGCTCCTACAATGAGCAGTTCTTC.

This clonotype was seen ten or more times. The chain uses TRBV5-1 and TRBJ2-3, with D maybe TRBD2 (6 bases). CDR3 length: 14 amino acids. V gave up 7 bases and J gave up 4 bases, with 16 bases separating them. Germline V gives CDR1 SGHRS, CDR2 YFSETQ. The CDR3 protein is CASRDSRFSDTQYF. The DNA for the CDR3 is TGCGCCAGCCGGGACTCGAGATTCTCAGATACGCAGTATTTT.

There are many counts of this clonotype. V and J are TRBV12-3 or TRBV12-4 and TRBJ2-7; D not resolved. Trimming cost V 1 base and J 2 bases, with 9 bases left between them. The CDR3 runs to 14 residues. CDR3 in DNA: TGTGCCAGCAGTTTAGGCTGGGCAGCCTACGAGCAGTACTTC. Translation gives CASSLGWAAYEQYF.

This clonotype was seen at least ten times. The J gene is TRBJ2-7, the V gene TRBV12-3 or TRBV12-4, with 8 bases lining up with TRBD1. CDR3 length: 15 residues. J was trimmed by 2 bases and V by 3 bases; bases with no gene match: 6. DNA of the CDR3: TGTGCCAGCAGTTTCAGGGGGCAAGGAGCCTACGAGCAGTACTTC. Protein: CASSFRGQGAYEQYF.

The chain employs TRBV20-1 and TRBJ2-3, with D possibly called TRBD1 or TRBD2 (5 bases each). Germline V gives CDR1 DFQATT, CDR2 SNEGSKA (reference sequence). V was trimmed by 4 bases and J by 1 base, leaving 9 bases between them. This CDR3 spans 13 amino acids. CDR3 nucleotides: TGCAGTGCTAATCTGGGGGGCACAGATACGCAGTATTTT. Its translation: CSANLGGTDTQYF.

This clonotype was counted many times. The chain joins TRBV19 to TRBJ1-1; 9 bases line up with TRBD1. The V gene's germline CDR1 is LNHDA and CDR2 SQIVND (reference sequence). CDR3 length equals 14 residues. The junction had 7 bases not matched to a gene; V was cut back by 6 bases and J by 5 bases. The CDR3: CASSLTGGLTEAFF. The DNA of the CDR3 is TGTGCCAGTAGCCTGACAGGGGGATTAACTGAAGCTTTCTTT.

V usage is TRBV29-1 and J usage is TRBJ1-1, with D possibly TRBD1 on 6 matching bases. Trimming pared 4 bases from V and 9 bases from J, leaving 12 bases between. The V gene's germline CDR1 is SQVTM and CDR2 ANQGSEA. The CDR3 spans 11 residues. The CDR3 here is CSVAGAAKAFF. The DNA for the CDR3 is TGCAGCGTTGCGGGGGCGGCGAAAGCTTTCTTT.

The chain recombines TRBV28 with TRBJ2-3, with 8 bases matching TRBD2. V shed 4 bases and J 2 bases; nucleotides not matched to a gene: 5. CDR1 and CDR2 from the germline V gene are MDHEN and SYDVKM. The CDR3 extends over 15 amino acids. The CDR3 bases are TGTGCCAGCAGTTATGCAGCGGGGGTCACAGATACGCAGTATTTT. This sequence encodes CASSYAAGVTDTQYF.

The table lists this clonotype with a few counts. This clone may be a read error of a much larger clone one base away. CDR3 sequence reads: CASSLPGSEAFF. The CDR3 region has the DNA TGTGCCAGCAGCTTGCCGGGCAGCGAAGCTTTCTTT. The J gene is TRBJ1-1, the V gene TRBV5-5, with D hard to call. The CDR3 runs to 12 residues. Germline V gives CDR1 SGHKS, CDR2 YYEKEE (reference sequence). Trimming removed 1 base at V and 8 bases at J, with 9 bases between.

This clonotype has only a few counts. The chain uses TRBV27 and TRBJ2-3, with D unresolved. V lost 8 bases and J 1 base, leaving 10 bases between the germline ends. The CDR3 is 13 residues long. The germline V gene encodes CDR1 MNHEY and CDR2 SMNVEV (reference sequence). DNA for the CDR3: TGTGCCAGCGGATCCCGGGGCACAGATACGCAGTATTTT. It yields the protein CASGSRGTDTQYF.

This clonotype has a single count. Since no conserved phenylalanine or tryptophan closes the CDR3, a read error is the likely cause. The chain is built from TRBV5-6 and TRBJ2-5, with D perhaps TRBD1 or TRBD2 (5 bases each). Trimming pared 2 bases from V and 7 bases from J, leaving 9 bases between. CDR1 and CDR2 from the germline V gene are SGHDT and YYEEEE. The CDR3 totals 12 residues. The CDR3 protein is CASSLGDATQYL. As DNA, the CDR3 is TGTGCCAGCAGCTTAGGGGACGCGACCCAGTACCTC.

About this clonotype: A much larger clone lies a single base off, so this may be a read error. The CDR3 carries no conserved terminal phenylalanine or tryptophan, so it likely arises from a read error. The chain uses TRBV28 and TRBJ1-6; D not resolved. CDR3 length: 13 amino acids. Germline V gene data show CDR1 as MDHEN and CDR2 as SYDVKM. V was trimmed by 8 bases and J by 3 bases, leaving 8 bases between them. The CDR3 coding sequence is TGTGCCAGCGGTATTAACTATAATTCACCCCTCCACCTT. This sequence encodes CASGINYNSPLHL.

The rearrangement joins TRBV11-2 to TRBJ2-5, with D possibly being TRBD1 (6 bases). The CDR3 contains 14 residues. Between the trimmed V and J ends, which lost 5 bases and 4 bases, there was a span of 14 bases. The germline CDR1 and CDR2 sequences are SGHAT and FQNNGV. In DNA form, the CDR3 reads TGTGCCAGCAGCCAGGCGGGCAGGGGAGAGACCCAGTACTTC. This translates into CASSQAGRGETQYF.

The J gene is TRBJ2-7, the V gene TRBV29-1, with 9 bases identical to TRBD1. Germline assignment: CDR1 SQVTM and CDR2 ANQGSEA. Trimming cost V 4 bases and J 2 bases; bases outside gene matches: 9. There are 15 residues in the CDR3. The DNA for the CDR3 is TGCAGCGTTGCCGGTGGGACAGGGAGCGCCTACGAGCAGTACTTC. Residues: CSVAGGTGSAYEQYF.

This CDR3 reads CASERIGTFGYTF. The CDR3 region has the DNA TGTGCCAGCGAGAGGATAGGGACTTTCGGCTACACCTTC. The J gene is TRBJ1-2, the V gene TRBV10-3, with TRBD1 as a possible D gene (5 bases). The V end lost 10 bases, the J end lost 8 bases, and 20 bases lay between the germline ends. Germline V gives CDR1 ENHRY, CDR2 SYGVKD. The CDR3 extends over 13 amino acids.

This clonotype was counted at least ten times. The chain uses TRBV5-1 and TRBJ2-7; unclear D gene. Trimming took off 4 bases at V and 0 bases at J, with 11 bases between the two ends. The CDR3 is 14 amino acids. The germline V gene has CDR1 SGHRS and CDR2 YFSETQ. This CDR3 is CASSPSTVSYEQYF. The CDR3, as DNA: TGCGCCAGCAGCCCCTCGACGGTCTCCTACGAGCAGTACTTC.

The rearrangement uses TRBV19 and TRBJ1-2, with 9 bases matching TRBD1. Germline CDR1 reads LNHDA; CDR2 reads SQIVND (reference sequence). V lost 6 bases, J lost 6 bases, and 8 bases stayed unmatched. This CDR3 has 14 amino acids. DNA of the CDR3: TGTGCCAGTAGCAGGGACAGGGTTTTTGATGGCTACACCTTC. It is translated as CASSRDRVFDGYTF.

This chain joins TRBV2 and TRBJ2-2; the match to TRBD2 covers 7 bases. CDR3 length equals 15 residues. J lost 0 bases, V lost 7 bases, and 5 bases had no gene match. The germline gives CDR1 SNHLY, CDR2 FYNNEI. This chain's CDR3 is CASTLGTTNTGELFF. The DNA for the CDR3 is TGTGCCAGCACTCTCGGGACTACGAACACCGGGGAGCTGTTTTTT.

The genes are TRBV12-3 or TRBV12-4 and TRBJ2-5, with D possibly TRBD1 on 6 matching bases. This CDR3 is 13 amino acids long. CDR3 sequence (DNA): TGTGCTAGTGGGGACATGGGGGAAGAGACCCAGTACTTC. It codes for CASGDMGEETQYF.

This clonotype was detected only once. The rearrangement joins TRBV29-1 to TRBJ2-7; 8 bases line up with TRBD1. The ends lost 7 bases at V and 2 bases at J; junction bases unmatched: 7. Germline assignment: CDR1 SQVTM and CDR2 ANQGSEA. The CDR3 runs to 13 residues. The CDR3 reads CSAKWDRPYEQYF. Here the CDR3 DNA reads TGCAGCGCAAAATGGGACAGGCCCTACGAGCAGTACTTC.

The chain combines TRBV11-2 with TRBJ2-7; D is undetermined. Trimming took 5 bases from V and 6 from J, leaving 11 bases between them. The CDR3 runs to 12 residues. The germline V gene has CDR1 SGHAT and CDR2 FQNNGV. The CDR3: CASSRNLGEQYF. The CDR3 nucleotides read TGTGCCAGCAGCCGGAACCTGGGCGAGCAGTACTTC. The variable domain in full, completed from reference TRBV11-2 and TRBJ2-7, reads EAGVAQSPRYKIIEKRQSVAFWCNPISGHATLYWYQQILGQGPKLLIQFQNNGVVDDSQLPKDRFSAERLKGVDSTLKIQPAKLEDSAVYLCASSRNLGEQYFGPGTRLTVT.

This chain connects TRBV9 to TRBJ1-2; TRBD1 aligns across 9 bases. Germline trimming cut 3 bases from V and 6 bases from J; bases unmatched to any gene: 12. Germline V lookup: CDR1 SGDLS, CDR2 YYNGEE. The CDR3 covers 16 residues. The CDR3 region is CASSAGTGGAKNGYTF. In DNA form, the CDR3 reads TGTGCCAGCAGCGCAGGAACAGGGGGCGCAAAAAATGGCTACACCTTC.

The chain is built from TRBV7-2 and TRBJ2-7; 10 bases align to TRBD1. Germline trimming cut 5 bases from V and 6 bases from J; bases unmatched to any gene: 10. The CDR3 is 15 amino acids. CDR1 SGHTA and CDR2 FQGNSA come from the germline V gene. The CDR3 loop reads CASSPPDRGMFEQYF. The DNA for the CDR3 is TGTGCCAGCAGCCCACCGGACAGGGGGATGTTCGAGCAGTACTTC.

This clonotype was observed many times. The genes are TRBV14 and TRBJ1-6; D is unclear. This CDR3 spans 15 amino acids. From germline, CDR1 is SGHDN and CDR2 FVKESK. V shed 4 bases and J shed 14 bases, with 21 bases lying between them. CDR3 in amino acids: CASSRRPVSPLSLHF. The DNA of the CDR3 is TGTGCCAGCAGCCGAAGACCTGTCAGTCCGTTGTCCCTCCACTTT.

The chain joins TRBV19 to TRBJ1-1; 8 positions match TRBD1. In germline, CDR1 is LNHDA, CDR2 SQIVND (reference sequence). This CDR3 comprises 11 residues. The ends lost 5 bases at V and 11 bases at J; junction bases unmatched: 4. The CDR3 sequence is CASSWDRKAFF. DNA for the CDR3: TGTGCCAGTAGTTGGGACAGGAAGGCTTTCTTT. The full variable domain, in which reference TRBV19 and TRBJ1-1 provide the parts outside the CDR3, is DGGITQSPKYLFRKEGQNVTLSCEQNLNHDAMYWYRQDPGQGLRLIYYSQIVNDFQKGDIAEGYSVSREKKESFPLTVTSAQKNPTAFYLCASSWDRKAFFGQGTRLTVV.

V and J are TRBV15 and TRBJ2-7, with D possibly matching TRBD1 (6 bases). Germline V gene data show CDR1 as LNHNV and CDR2 as YYDKDF (reference sequence). There are 15 residues in the CDR3. V was clipped by 0 bases and J by 2 bases, with 11 bases between them. In DNA form, the CDR3 reads TGTGCCACCAGCAGAGATTTGGGACAAACCTACGAGCAGTACTTC. This sequence encodes CATSRDLGQTYEQYF. The variable domain in full, with the rest retrieved from reference TRBV15 and TRBJ2-7, is DAMVIQNPRYQVTQFGKPVTLSCSQTLNHNVMYWYQQKSSQAPKLLFHYYDKDFNNEADTPDNFQSRRPNTSFCFLDIRSPGLGDTAMYLCATSRDLGQTYEQYFGPGTRLTVT.

Regarding this clonotype: This is likely a read error, given that the CDR3 carries no conserved phenylalanine or tryptophan at its end. This chain connects TRBV12-3 or TRBV12-4 to TRBJ1-1, with 9 bases lining up with TRBD1. This CDR3 is 17 amino acids long. V lost 4 bases to trimming and J lost 3 bases; unmatched junction nucleotides: 12. The CDR3 region is CASSSFTGGPQDTEAFL. CDR3 DNA sequence: TGTGCCAGCAGTTCATTCACAGGGGGCCCGCAGGACACTGAAGCTTTCCTT.

This clonotype was observed at least ten times. The J gene is TRBJ2-1, the V gene TRBV9; D remains unclear. Germline V gives CDR1 SGDLS, CDR2 YYNGEE. This CDR3 comprises 15 residues. With 0 bases removed from V and 2 bases from J, the gap between germline ends came to 9 bases. CDR3 residues: CASSVGGEAYNEQFF. CDR3 coding DNA: TGTGCCAGCAGCGTAGGTGGGGAAGCCTACAATGAGCAGTTCTTC.

J is TRBJ2-5 and V is TRBV13; 7 nucleotides agree with TRBD1. The CDR3 totals 14 residues. Germline trimming cut 4 bases from V and 5 bases from J; bases unmatched to any gene: 7. Looked up from germline, CDR1 is PRHDT and CDR2 is FYEKMQ (reference sequence). The chain's CDR3 is CASSSGQLGETQYF. As DNA, the CDR3 is TGTGCCAGCAGCTCGGGACAGTTAGGGGAGACCCAGTACTTC. Full variable domain (outside the CDR3, taken from reference TRBV13 and TRBJ2-5): AAGVIQSPRHLIKEKRETATLKCYPIPRHDTVYWYQQGPGQDPQFLISFYEKMQSDKGSIPDRFSAQQFSDYHSELNMSSLELGDSALYFCASSSGQLGETQYFGPGTRLLVL.

This clonotype appeared a few times. A read error may be the cause here, since a much bigger clone is one base away. The V gene is TRBV4-1, the J gene TRBJ2-1; D may correspond to TRBD1 or TRBD2 (6 bases each). This CDR3 is 14 amino acids long. Germline CDR1 reads MGHRA; CDR2 reads YSYEKL. The CDR3 reads CASSQTYGGNEQSF. The CDR3 bases are TGCGCCAGCAGCCAGACTTACGGGGGCAATGAGCAGTCCTTC.